The table lists the clone carrying this T cell receptor (beta chain) with a few counts. Assay: immunoSEQ multiplex PCR; the TCRdb copy retains only in-frame clones and omits some. The data show about 2.1 million clones, with approximately 94% seen just once and about 1.5% held by the top ten. There are 12 residues in the CDR3. The germline gives CDR1 SNHLY, CDR2 FYNNEI. J lost 5 bases, V lost 7 bases, and 1 base had no gene match. Positively selected for CCR7, the CD45RO-negative cells used as naive CD8 cells excluded terminally differentiated effector memory CD45RA+ cells. All of the donors resided in Nashville, Tennessee, and each was a Caucasian adult. The data were obtained in a study of shared clonotypes between healthy human individuals.

The receptor was isolated from a man aged 18 to 35 in good health. Some clones in this sample may be carry-over from other donors' samples. Source material: naive CD8+ T cells from PBMCs. The V call is TRBV2, the J call TRBJ1-4; TRBD1 matches 7 bases. The CDR3 protein is CASTGGNEKLFF. The CDR3 DNA follows: TGTGCCAGCACAGGGGGGAATGAAAAACTGTTTTTT.